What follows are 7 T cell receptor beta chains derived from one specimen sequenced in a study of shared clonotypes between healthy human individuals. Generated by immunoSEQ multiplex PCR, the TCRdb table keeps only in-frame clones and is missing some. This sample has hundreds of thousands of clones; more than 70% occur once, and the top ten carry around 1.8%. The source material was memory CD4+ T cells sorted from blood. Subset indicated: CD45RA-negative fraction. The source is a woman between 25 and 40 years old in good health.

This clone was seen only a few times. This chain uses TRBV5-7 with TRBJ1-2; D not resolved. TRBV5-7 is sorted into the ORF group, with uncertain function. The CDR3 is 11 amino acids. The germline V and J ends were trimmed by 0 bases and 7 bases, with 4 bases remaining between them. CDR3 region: CASSLARGYTF. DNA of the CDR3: TGTGCCAGCAGCTTGGCTCGTGGCTACACCTTC.

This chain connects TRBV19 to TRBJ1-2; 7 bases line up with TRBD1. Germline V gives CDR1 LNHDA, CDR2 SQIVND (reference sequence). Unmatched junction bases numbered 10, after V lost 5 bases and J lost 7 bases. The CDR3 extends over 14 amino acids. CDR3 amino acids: CASSLHRGKGGYTF. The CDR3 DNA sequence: TGTGCCAGTAGTTTGCACAGGGGTAAGGGTGGCTACACCTTC.

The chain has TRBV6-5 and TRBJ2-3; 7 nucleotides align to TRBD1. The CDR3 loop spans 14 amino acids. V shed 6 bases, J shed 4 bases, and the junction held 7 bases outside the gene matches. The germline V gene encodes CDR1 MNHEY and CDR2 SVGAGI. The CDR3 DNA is TGTGCCAGCAGAGGATCGACAGGGTCAGATACGCAGTATTTT. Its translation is CASRGSTGSDTQYF.

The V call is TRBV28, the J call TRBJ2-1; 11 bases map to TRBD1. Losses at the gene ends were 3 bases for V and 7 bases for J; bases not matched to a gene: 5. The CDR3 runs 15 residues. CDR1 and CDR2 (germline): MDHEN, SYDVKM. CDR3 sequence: CASSLTDRGLNEQFF. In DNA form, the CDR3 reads TGTGCCAGCAGTTTGACGGACAGGGGGCTGAATGAGCAGTTCTTC.

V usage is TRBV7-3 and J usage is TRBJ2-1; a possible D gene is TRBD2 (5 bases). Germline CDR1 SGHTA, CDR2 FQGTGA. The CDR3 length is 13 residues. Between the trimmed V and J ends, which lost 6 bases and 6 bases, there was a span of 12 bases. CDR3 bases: TGTGCCAGCAGTGGAGGTGGTTTCAATGAGCAGTTCTTC. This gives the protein CASSGGGFNEQFF.

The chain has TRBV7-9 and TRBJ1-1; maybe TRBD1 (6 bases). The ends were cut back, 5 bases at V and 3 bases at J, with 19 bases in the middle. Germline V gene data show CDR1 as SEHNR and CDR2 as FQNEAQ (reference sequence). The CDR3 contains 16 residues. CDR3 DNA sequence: TGTGCCAGCAGCATAAAACGACAGGTCAGGTACACTGAAGCTTTCTTT. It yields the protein CASSIKRQVRYTEAFF.

CDR3 region: CASTAGSMNTEAFF. The CDR3 DNA sequence: TGTGCCAGTACGGCAGGGTCCATGAACACTGAAGCTTTCTTT. The V and J genes are TRBV28 and TRBJ1-1, with D maybe TRBD1 (5 bases). The V and J ends lost 9 bases and 0 bases respectively, with 14 bases between them. CDR3 length: 14 residues. Looked up from germline, CDR1 is MDHEN and CDR2 is SYDVKM.